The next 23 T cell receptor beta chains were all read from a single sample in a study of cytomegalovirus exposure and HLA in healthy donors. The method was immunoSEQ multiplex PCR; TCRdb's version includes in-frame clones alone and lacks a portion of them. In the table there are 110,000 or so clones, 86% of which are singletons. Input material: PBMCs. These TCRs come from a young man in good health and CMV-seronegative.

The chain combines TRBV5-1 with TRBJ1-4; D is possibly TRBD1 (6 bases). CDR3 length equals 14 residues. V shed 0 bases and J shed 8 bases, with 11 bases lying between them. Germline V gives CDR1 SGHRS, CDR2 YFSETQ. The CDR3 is CASSLAGADEKLFF. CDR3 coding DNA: TGCGCCAGCAGCTTGGCAGGGGCAGACGAAAAACTGTTTTTT.

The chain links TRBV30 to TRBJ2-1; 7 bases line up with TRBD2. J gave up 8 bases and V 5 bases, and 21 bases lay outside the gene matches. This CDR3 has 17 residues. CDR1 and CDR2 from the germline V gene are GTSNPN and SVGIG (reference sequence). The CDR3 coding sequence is TGTGCCTGGGGAGCCCCGGGAGCGGGATGGGGTGCCCATGAGCAGTTCTTC. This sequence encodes CAWGAPGAGWGAHEQFF.

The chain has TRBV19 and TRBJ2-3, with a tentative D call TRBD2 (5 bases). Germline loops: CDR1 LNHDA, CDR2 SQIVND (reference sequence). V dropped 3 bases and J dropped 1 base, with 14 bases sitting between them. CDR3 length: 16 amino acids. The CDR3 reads CASSMSSEARTDTQYF. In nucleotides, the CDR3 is TGTGCCAGTAGTATGTCTTCGGAGGCCCGCACAGATACGCAGTATTTT.

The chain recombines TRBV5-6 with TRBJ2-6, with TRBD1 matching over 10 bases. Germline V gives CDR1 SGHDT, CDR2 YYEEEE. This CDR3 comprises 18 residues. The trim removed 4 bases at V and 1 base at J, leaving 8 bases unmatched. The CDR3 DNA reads TGTGCCAGCAGCCAATTACCGGGACAGGGGTCTGGGGCCAACGTCCTGACTTTC. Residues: CASSQLPGQGSGANVLTF.

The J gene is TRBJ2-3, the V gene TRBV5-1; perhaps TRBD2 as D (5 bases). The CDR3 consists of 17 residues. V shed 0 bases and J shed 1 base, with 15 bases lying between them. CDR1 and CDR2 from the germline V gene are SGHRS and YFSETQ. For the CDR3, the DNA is TGCGCCAGCAGCTTGGGCGGCAGGCCCGGGGGCACAGATACGCAGTATTTT. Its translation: CASSLGGRPGGTDTQYF. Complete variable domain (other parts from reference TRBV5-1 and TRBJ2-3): KAGVTQTPRYLIKTRGQQVTLSCSPISGHRSVSWYQQTPGQGLQFLFEYFSETQRNKGNFPGRFSGRQFSNSRSEMNVSTLELGDSALYLCASSLGGRPGGTDTQYFGPGTRLTVL.

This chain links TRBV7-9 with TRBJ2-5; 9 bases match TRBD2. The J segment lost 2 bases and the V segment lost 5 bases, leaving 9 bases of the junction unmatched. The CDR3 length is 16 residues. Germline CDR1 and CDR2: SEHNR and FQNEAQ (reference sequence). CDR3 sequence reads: CASSHSGSGVQETQYF. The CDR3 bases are TGTGCCAGCAGCCATAGCGGGAGTGGGGTTCAAGAGACCCAGTACTTC.

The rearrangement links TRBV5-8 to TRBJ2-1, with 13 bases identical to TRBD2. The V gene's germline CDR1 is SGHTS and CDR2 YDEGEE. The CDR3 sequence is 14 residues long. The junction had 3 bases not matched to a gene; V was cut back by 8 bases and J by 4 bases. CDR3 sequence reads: CARGLAGVYNEQFF. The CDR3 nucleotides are TGTGCCAGAGGACTAGCGGGGGTATACAATGAGCAGTTCTTC.

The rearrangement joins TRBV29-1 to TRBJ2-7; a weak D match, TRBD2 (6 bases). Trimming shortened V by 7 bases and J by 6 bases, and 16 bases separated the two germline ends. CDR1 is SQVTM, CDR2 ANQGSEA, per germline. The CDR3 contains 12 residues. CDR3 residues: CSANLGLSEQYF. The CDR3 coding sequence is TGCAGCGCCAACCTGGGACTCTCCGAGCAGTACTTC.

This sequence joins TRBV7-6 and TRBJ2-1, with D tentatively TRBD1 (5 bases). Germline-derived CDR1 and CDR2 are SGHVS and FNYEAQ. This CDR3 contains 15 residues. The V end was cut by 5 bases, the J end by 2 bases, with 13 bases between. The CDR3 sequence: CASSRGHGTYNEQFF. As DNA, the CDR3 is TGTGCCAGCAGCAGGGGTCATGGGACCTACAATGAGCAGTTCTTC. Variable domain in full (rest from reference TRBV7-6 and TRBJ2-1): GAGVSQSPRYKVTKRGQDVALRCDPISGHVSLYWYRQALGQGPEFLTYFNYEAQQDKSGLPNDRFSAERPEGSISTLTIQRTEQRDSAMYRCASSRGHGTYNEQFFGPGTRLTVL.

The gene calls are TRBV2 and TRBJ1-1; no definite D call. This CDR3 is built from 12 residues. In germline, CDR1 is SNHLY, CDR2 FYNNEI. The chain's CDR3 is CAVGSGRTEAFF. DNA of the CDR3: TGTGCGGTCGGGAGCGGGAGAACTGAAGCTTTCTTT.

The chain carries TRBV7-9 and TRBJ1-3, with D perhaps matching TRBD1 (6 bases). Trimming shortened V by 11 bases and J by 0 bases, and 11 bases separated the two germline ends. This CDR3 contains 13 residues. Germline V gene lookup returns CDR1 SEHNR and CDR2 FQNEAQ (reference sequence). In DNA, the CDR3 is TGTGCCGCGGAAGGGGGCTCTGGAAACACCATATATTTT. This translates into CAAEGGSGNTIYF.

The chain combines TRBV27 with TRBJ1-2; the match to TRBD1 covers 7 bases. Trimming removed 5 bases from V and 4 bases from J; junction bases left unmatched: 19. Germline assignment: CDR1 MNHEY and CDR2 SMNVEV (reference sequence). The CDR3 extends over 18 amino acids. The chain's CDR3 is CASSVYFPGQKGIYGYTF. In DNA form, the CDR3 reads TGTGCCAGCAGTGTCTATTTTCCGGGACAGAAGGGGATCTATGGCTACACCTTC.

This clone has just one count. CDR3 coding DNA: TGCGCCAGCAGTGAGTTCGCGGGAGCGGTCTACAATGAGCAGTTCTTC. Residues: CASSEFAGAVYNEQFF. V is TRBV10-1 and J is TRBJ2-1, with TRBD2 identical over 7 bases. V lost 1 base, J lost 3 bases, and 6 bases stayed unmatched. The germline V gene encodes CDR1 WNHNN and CDR2 SYGVQD (reference sequence). The CDR3 is 16 residues long.

Here the CDR3 DNA reads TGTGCCAGTAACATGGGGCTAGCGGGAGGGTTTGCAAATGAGCAGTTCTTC. Protein sequence: CASNMGLAGGFANEQFF. The chain joins TRBV19 to TRBJ2-1; TRBD2 matches at 12 bases. The CDR3 is 17 amino acids. The germline gives CDR1 LNHDA, CDR2 SQIVND (reference sequence). V gave up 7 bases and J gave up 7 bases; unmatched junction bases: 14.

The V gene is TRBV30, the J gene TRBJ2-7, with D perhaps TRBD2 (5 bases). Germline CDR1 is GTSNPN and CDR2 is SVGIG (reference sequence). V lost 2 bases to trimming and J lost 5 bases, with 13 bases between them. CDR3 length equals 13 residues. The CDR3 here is CAWSREPRDEQYF. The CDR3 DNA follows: TGTGCCTGGAGTAGGGAGCCCCGGGACGAGCAGTACTTC.

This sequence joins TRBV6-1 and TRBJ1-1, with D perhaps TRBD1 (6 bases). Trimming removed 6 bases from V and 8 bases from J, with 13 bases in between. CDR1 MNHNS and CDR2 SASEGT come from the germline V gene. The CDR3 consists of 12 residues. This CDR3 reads CASRGTWIEAFF. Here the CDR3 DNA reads TGTGCCAGCAGGGGGACATGGATAGAAGCTTTCTTT.

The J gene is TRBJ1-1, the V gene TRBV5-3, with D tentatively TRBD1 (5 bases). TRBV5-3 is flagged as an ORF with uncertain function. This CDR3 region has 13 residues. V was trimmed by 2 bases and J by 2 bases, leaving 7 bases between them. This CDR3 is CARSLDSNTEAFF. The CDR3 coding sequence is TGTGCCAGAAGCTTAGACAGTAACACTGAAGCTTTCTTT.

For the CDR3, the DNA is TGCGCCAGCAGCTTGGAACTAGCGGGACCCAATGAGCAGTTCTTC. Translating it yields CASSLELAGPNEQFF. The chain links TRBV5-1 to TRBJ2-1, with 10 bases aligning to TRBD2. The CDR3 loop spans 15 amino acids. The V gene end was trimmed by 0 bases and the J gene end by 6 bases; junction bases not matched to a gene: 3. Germline V gene data show CDR1 as SGHRS and CDR2 as YFSETQ.

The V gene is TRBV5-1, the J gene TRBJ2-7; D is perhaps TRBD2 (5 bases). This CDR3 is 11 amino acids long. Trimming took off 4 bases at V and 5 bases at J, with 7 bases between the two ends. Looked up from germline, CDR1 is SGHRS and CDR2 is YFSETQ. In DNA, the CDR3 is TGCGCCAGCAGCGACTACGACGAGCAGTACTTC. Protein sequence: CASSDYDEQYF.

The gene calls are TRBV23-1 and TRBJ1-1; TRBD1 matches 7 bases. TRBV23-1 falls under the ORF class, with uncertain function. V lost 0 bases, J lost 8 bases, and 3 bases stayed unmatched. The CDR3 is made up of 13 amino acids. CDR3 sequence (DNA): TGCGCCAGCAGTCAATCGGACAGGACCGAAGCTTTCTTT. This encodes CASSQSDRTEAFF.

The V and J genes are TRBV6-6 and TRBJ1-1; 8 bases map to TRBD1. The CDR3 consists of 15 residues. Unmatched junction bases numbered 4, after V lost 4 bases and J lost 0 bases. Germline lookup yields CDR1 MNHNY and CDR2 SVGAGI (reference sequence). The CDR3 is CASSSLGQVNTEAFF. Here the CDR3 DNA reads TGTGCCAGCAGTTCTTTGGGACAGGTGAACACTGAAGCTTTCTTT.

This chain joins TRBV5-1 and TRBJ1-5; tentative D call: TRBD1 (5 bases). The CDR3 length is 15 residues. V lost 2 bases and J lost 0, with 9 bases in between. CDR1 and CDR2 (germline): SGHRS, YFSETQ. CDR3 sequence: CASSLGDHSNQPQHF. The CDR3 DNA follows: TGCGCCAGCAGCTTAGGGGATCATAGCAATCAGCCCCAGCATTTT. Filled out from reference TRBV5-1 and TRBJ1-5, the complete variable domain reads KAGVTQTPRYLIKTRGQQVTLSCSPISGHRSVSWYQQTPGQGLQFLFEYFSETQRNKGNFPGRFSGRQFSNSRSEMNVSTLELGDSALYLCASSLGDHSNQPQHFGDGTRLSIL.

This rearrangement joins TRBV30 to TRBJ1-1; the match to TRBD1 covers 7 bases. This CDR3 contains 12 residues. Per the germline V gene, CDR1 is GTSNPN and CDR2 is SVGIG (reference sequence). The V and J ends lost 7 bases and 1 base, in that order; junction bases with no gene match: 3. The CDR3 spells CASDRENTEAFF. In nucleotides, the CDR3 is TGTGCCTCCGACAGGGAGAACACTGAAGCTTTCTTT.